One sample yielded the 28 T cell receptor beta chains listed below, sequenced in a study of blood T cell repertoires in COVID-19. The protocol was immunoSEQ multiplex PCR, while the TCRdb copy is restricted to in-frame clones and leaves out a portion. The sample lists 300,000 to 400,000 clones; more than 75% were seen once. The sample was peripheral blood. These receptors were obtained from a woman between 45 and 60 years old with COVID-19, enrolled during active disease.

V is TRBV6-6 and J is TRBJ1-2; perhaps TRBD1 as D (6 bases). This CDR3 is built from 14 residues. Germline CDR1 and CDR2: MNHNY and SVGAGI (reference sequence). V shed 0 bases and J shed 6 bases, with 11 bases lying between them. The CDR3 DNA reads as TGTGCCAGCAGTTACTCGGCAGGGGTGAATGGCTACACCTTC. It yields the protein CASSYSAGVNGYTF.

This clone has only one observation. This chain connects TRBV5-1 to TRBJ2-3; D perhaps matches TRBD2 (6 bases). Trimming left V 0 bases short and J 6 bases short, with 14 bases between. Per germline, CDR1 SGHRS and CDR2 YFSETQ. The CDR3 runs 15 residues. In DNA form, the CDR3 reads TGCGCCAGCAGCTTGGGACTAGGGGATTTCGATACGCAGTATTTT. Translated: CASSLGLGDFDTQYF.

The chain joins TRBV19 to TRBJ2-7, with 8 bases identical to TRBD1. The ends lost 5 bases at V and 0 bases at J; junction bases unmatched: 6. CDR1 is LNHDA and CDR2 is SQIVND in the germline V gene (reference sequence). This CDR3 is built from 15 residues. The DNA for the CDR3 is TGTGCCAGTAGTGATCGGACAGGGAGCTCCTACGAGCAGTACTTC. Translating it yields CASSDRTGSSYEQYF.

The rearrangement uses TRBV4-3 and TRBJ2-2, with TRBD2 identical over 11 bases. CDR1 and CDR2 from the germline V gene are LGHNA and YSLEER. V lost 0 bases and J lost 7; bases outside the gene matches: 7. The CDR3 sequence is 17 residues long. The CDR3 reads CASSQEMVAGGYGELFF. As DNA, the CDR3 is TGCGCCAGCAGCCAAGAGATGGTAGCGGGAGGGTACGGGGAGCTGTTTTTT.

The rearrangement uses TRBV18 and TRBJ1-3; 12 bases are shared with TRBD1. Germline V CDR1 and CDR2: KGHSH, LQKENI. Trimming cost V 1 base and J 3 bases; bases outside gene matches: 4. This CDR3 contains 17 residues. This CDR3 reads CASSPLGQGAGGNTIYF. The CDR3 region has the DNA TGTGCCAGCTCACCACTGGGACAGGGGGCTGGTGGAAACACCATATATTTT.

The chain carries TRBV5-6 and TRBJ2-7; a weak D match, TRBD1 (6 bases). The CDR3 is 15 residues long. Per germline, CDR1 SGHDT and CDR2 YYEEEE. The ends were cut back, 0 bases at V and 3 bases at J, with 13 bases in the middle. The CDR3 region is CASSLVTGLNYEQYF. CDR3 nucleotide sequence: TGTGCCAGCAGCTTGGTTACAGGGTTAAACTACGAGCAGTACTTC.

This chain connects TRBV11-2 to TRBJ2-1, with a possible D match to TRBD2 (5 bases). The length of the CDR3 is 18 residues. CDR1 is SGHAT and CDR2 is FQNNGV in the germline V gene. Trimming shortened V by 2 bases and J by 5 bases, and 22 bases separated the two germline ends. CDR3: CASSLKSVVSVGHNEQFF. The CDR3, as DNA: TGTGCCAGCAGCTTAAAATCGGTCGTTAGCGTCGGACACAATGAGCAGTTCTTC.

The rearrangement joins TRBV6-5 to TRBJ2-1; D is ambiguous. The germline CDR1 and CDR2 sequences are MNHEY and SVGAGI. V lost 10 bases and J lost 2, with 15 bases in between. The CDR3 extends over 14 amino acids. This chain's CDR3 is CATSKSDAYNEQFF. CDR3 bases: TGTGCCACCTCAAAAAGCGACGCCTACAATGAGCAGTTCTTC.

The gene calls are TRBV2 and TRBJ2-7; 10 positions match TRBD1. The V segment lost 8 bases and the J segment 3 bases; nucleotides outside the gene matches: 4. Germline assignment: CDR1 SNHLY and CDR2 FYNNEI. This CDR3 is built from 13 residues. The CDR3 DNA sequence: TGTGCCAGCGGCCGGGACAGGGGCTACGAGCAGTACTTC. This sequence encodes CASGRDRGYEQYF.

The rearrangement uses TRBV4-1 and TRBJ2-7, with 9 nucleotides matching TRBD1. The CDR3 runs 15 residues. Germline-derived CDR1 and CDR2 are MGHRA and YSYEKL. Trimming removed 0 bases from V and 2 bases from J; junction bases left unmatched: 2. The DNA for the CDR3 is TGCGCCAGCAGCCAAGACGACAGGGGGACCTACGAGCAGTACTTC. This codes for CASSQDDRGTYEQYF.

J is TRBJ2-2 and V is TRBV30; 8 bases are a match to TRBD2. CDR3 length: 14 residues. The J segment lost 1 base and the V segment lost 4 bases, leaving 2 bases of the junction unmatched. Germline CDR1 and CDR2: GTSNPN and SVGIG (reference sequence). The CDR3 here is CAWISGKNTGELFF. The CDR3, as DNA: TGTGCCTGGATTAGCGGGAAGAACACCGGGGAGCTGTTTTTT.

This chain uses TRBV7-2 with TRBJ1-3, with D perhaps matching TRBD1 (6 bases). CDR1 and CDR2 from the germline V gene are SGHTA and FQGNSA. The CDR3 has 14 amino acids. V lost 4 bases, J lost 0 bases, and 7 bases lay in between. DNA for the CDR3: TGTGCCAGCAGCTCGGACAGCTCTGGAAACACCATATATTTT. Translating gives CASSSDSSGNTIYF. Drawing the rest from reference TRBV7-2 and TRBJ1-3, the complete variable domain is GAGVSQSPSNKVTEKGKDVELRCDPISGHTALYWYRQSLGQGLEFLIYFQGNSAPDKSGLPSDRFSAERTGGSVSTLTIQRTQQEDSAVYLCASSSDSSGNTIYFGEGSWLTVV.

The chain is built from TRBV24-1 and TRBJ1-1; unclear D gene. V lost 0 bases and J lost 1, with 8 bases in between. The length of the CDR3 is 15 residues. CDR1 is KGHDR, CDR2 SFDVKD, per germline. This CDR3 is CATSDLQGGNTEAFF. CDR3 DNA sequence: TGTGCCACCAGTGATTTGCAAGGCGGGAACACTGAAGCTTTCTTT.

V usage is TRBV7-9 and J usage is TRBJ2-3; the D is unclear. The CDR3 spans 16 residues. Trimming stripped 5 bases from V and 6 bases from J, with 21 bases between. Looked up from germline, CDR1 is SEHNR and CDR2 is FQNEAQ (reference sequence). CDR3 sequence reads: CASSPSRPPMPDTQYF. Written as DNA, the CDR3 is TGTGCCAGCAGCCCAAGCAGGCCCCCGATGCCCGATACGCAGTATTTT.

This clone was observed a handful of times. V gene TRBV5-4 combines with J gene TRBJ1-1, with no clear D. V dropped 4 bases and J dropped 0 bases, with 4 bases sitting between them. Per germline, CDR1 SGHNT and CDR2 YYREEE (reference sequence). CDR3 size: 12 residues. CDR3 DNA sequence: TGTGCCAGCAGCAATATGAACACTGAAGCTTTCTTT. Translated: CASSNMNTEAFF.

This clone was counted between two and nine times. V is TRBV5-6 and J is TRBJ2-5; TRBD1 is a possible D gene (6 bases). Trimming took off 7 bases at V and 5 bases at J, with 15 bases between the two ends. The CDR3 has 13 amino acids. CDR1 is SGHDT and CDR2 is YYEEEE in the germline V gene. In DNA form, the CDR3 reads TGTGCCAGCGAACAGGGAAGTCGGGAGACCCAGTACTTC. This translates into CASEQGSRETQYF.

V and J are TRBV18 and TRBJ1-5; D is possibly TRBD1 (6 bases). The V gene's germline CDR1 is KGHSH and CDR2 LQKENI. There are 14 residues in the CDR3. Trimming stripped 6 bases from V and 6 bases from J, with 15 bases between. Written as DNA, the CDR3 is TGTGCCAGCTCGCGAACGGGGGGCAGTCAGCCCCAGCATTTT. As protein: CASSRTGGSQPQHF.

The V call is TRBV7-7, the J call TRBJ2-1; maybe TRBD1 (6 bases). The germline CDR1 and CDR2 sequences are SSHAT and FNYEAQ (reference sequence). V was trimmed by 2 bases and J by 0 bases, leaving 11 bases between them. This CDR3 spans 16 amino acids. CDR3 DNA sequence: TGTGCCAGCAGCTTAAGGGGGACCAACTCCTACAATGAGCAGTTCTTC. Amino acid sequence: CASSLRGTNSYNEQFF.

CDR3 residues: CASSTGLADNEQFF. The CDR3 DNA follows: TGTGCCAGCAGTACGGGACTAGCGGATAATGAGCAGTTCTTC. This chain joins TRBV27 and TRBJ2-1; 11 bases fit TRBD2. V lost 5 bases, J lost 7 bases, and 4 bases stayed unmatched. Per the germline V gene, CDR1 is MNHEY and CDR2 is SMNVEV (reference sequence). The CDR3 runs to 14 residues.

V and J are TRBV15 and TRBJ2-7; TRBD2 aligns across 10 bases. This CDR3 has 14 amino acids. Trimming removed 3 bases from V and 5 bases from J; junction bases left unmatched: 4. Germline V CDR1 and CDR2: LNHNV, YYDKDF (reference sequence). In DNA, the CDR3 is TGTGCCACCAGCAGGAGCGGGAGGGCCGACGAGCAGTACTTC. The encoded protein is CATSRSGRADEQYF.

The chain joins TRBV10-1 to TRBJ2-3; D gene ambiguous. Trimming left V 6 bases short and J 6 bases short, with 22 bases between. The CDR3 totals 16 residues. CDR1 and CDR2 from the germline V gene are WNHNN and SYGVQD (reference sequence). The CDR3 DNA is TGCGCCAGCAGGAAGAGGTCCCTATGTAATCGGGATACGCAGTATTTT. Protein sequence: CASRKRSLCNRDTQYF.

The chain employs TRBV5-6 and TRBJ2-1, with D possibly matching TRBD1 (5 bases). Germline V gene lookup returns CDR1 SGHDT and CDR2 YYEEEE. The CDR3 is 15 residues long. Trimming stripped 5 bases from V and 4 bases from J, with 16 bases between. CDR3 in amino acids: CASRAGAARYNEQFF. The DNA for the CDR3 is TGTGCCAGCAGGGCTGGGGCAGCAAGATACAATGAGCAGTTCTTC.

The chain employs TRBV4-1 and TRBJ1-5, with unresolved D. CDR1 MGHRA and CDR2 YSYEKL come from the germline V gene. V lost 5 bases and J 3 bases, leaving 11 bases between the germline ends. The CDR3 is made up of 14 amino acids. The CDR3 loop reads CASSSQTVNQPQHF. In DNA form, the CDR3 reads TGCGCCAGCAGCTCCCAGACTGTCAATCAGCCCCAGCATTTT.

The chain recombines TRBV7-3 with TRBJ2-1; 9 positions match TRBD2. V shed 4 bases and J 7 bases; nucleotides not matched to a gene: 8. The V gene's germline CDR1 is SGHTA and CDR2 FQGTGA. The CDR3 length is 15 residues. CDR3 protein: CASSSNLAGVNEQFF. The CDR3 nucleotides are TGTGCCAGCAGCTCAAACTTAGCGGGAGTGAATGAGCAGTTCTTC.

This chain joins TRBV5-1 and TRBJ2-6, with TRBD1 matching 10 bases. V trimming: 4 bases; J trimming: 1 base; junction bases outside the gene matches: 5. The CDR3 has 17 amino acids. The germline V gene has CDR1 SGHRS and CDR2 YFSETQ. The CDR3 nucleotides are TGCGCCAGCAGCCTCCGGGACAGGGGTTCTGGGGCCAACGTCCTGACTTTC. Translation gives CASSLRDRGSGANVLTF.

The chain links TRBV6-2 or TRBV6-3 to TRBJ2-1; TRBD2 aligns across 9 bases. With V trimmed by 8 bases and J by 0 bases, 26 bases remained unmatched. The V gene's germline CDR1 is MNHEY and CDR2 SVGEGT. CDR3 size: 22 residues. The DNA of the CDR3 is TGTGCCAGCGGCCCGGGACCCGGAGGCAGGCTAGCGGGGACCAGCTCCTACAATGAGCAGTTCTTC. This encodes CASGPGPGGRLAGTSSYNEQFF.

The genes are TRBV18 and TRBJ2-6; perhaps TRBD1 as D (5 bases). Per germline, CDR1 KGHSH and CDR2 LQKENI. The V and J ends lost 5 bases and 2 bases respectively, with 16 bases between them. CDR3 length equals 17 residues. In DNA form, the CDR3 reads TGTGCCAGCTCAAGGTCGTCAGACAGCGCTGGGGCCAACGTCCTGACTTTC. Translation gives CASSRSSDSAGANVLTF. Filled out from reference TRBV18 and TRBJ2-6, the complete variable domain reads NAGVMQNPRHLVRRRGQEARLRCSPMKGHSHVYWYRQLPEEGLKFMVYLQKENIIDESGMPKERFSAEFPKEGPSILRIQQVVRGDSAAYFCASSRSSDSAGANVLTFGAGSRLTVL.

This clone has more than one count but fewer than ten. This chain links TRBV6-2 or TRBV6-3 with TRBJ1-5; D may be TRBD1 (5 bases). The CDR3 totals 14 residues. Trimming took off 2 bases at V and 6 bases at J, with 11 bases between the two ends. The germline V gene has CDR1 MNHEY and CDR2 SVGEGT. CDR3 nucleotide sequence: TGTGCCAGCAGTTACGGTGGGGGGGGTCAGCCCCAGCATTTT. This translates into CASSYGGGGQPQHF.